These 5 T cell receptor beta chains were all obtained from the same sample, sequenced in a study of T cell responses to AZD1222 COVID-19 vaccine. This table comes from immunoSEQ multiplex PCR, and its TCRdb copy is limited to in-frame clones, with some not included. Of roughly 150,000 clones in the sample, over 70% are singletons; the top ten hold 8% to 10%. This specimen consisted of peripheral blood, obtained 28 days after the second AZD1222 dose. These receptors originate from an adult who received the AZD1222 COVID-19 vaccine.

The chain employs TRBV2 and TRBJ1-5, with 7 bases aligning to TRBD1. In germline, CDR1 is SNHLY, CDR2 FYNNEI. The CDR3 extends over 16 amino acids. Trimming cost V 8 bases and J 0 bases; bases outside gene matches: 10. This chain's CDR3 is CASQLRDRLSNQPQHF. For the CDR3, the DNA is TGTGCCAGCCAACTCCGGGACAGACTTAGCAATCAGCCCCAGCATTTT.

This chain links TRBV20-1 with TRBJ2-7; possible D gene TRBD1, 6 bases. The germline V gene encodes CDR1 DFQATT and CDR2 SNEGSKA (reference sequence). The CDR3 covers 15 residues. Trimming shortened V by 3 bases and J by 9 bases, and 24 bases separated the two germline ends. CDR3 loop: CSASGLQGTEKRQYF. For the CDR3, the DNA is TGCAGTGCTAGTGGCTTACAGGGTACTGAAAAACGGCAGTACTTC.

V and J are TRBV2 and TRBJ2-1, with TRBD2 identical over 11 bases. Germline CDR1 reads SNHLY; CDR2 reads FYNNEI. The ends lost 7 bases at V and 10 bases at J; junction bases unmatched: 15. The CDR3 extends over 16 amino acids. The CDR3 coding sequence is TGTGCCAGCAAAGTCCAGTTAGCGGGAGGGGCAATGGAGCAGTTCTTC. It translates to CASKVQLAGGAMEQFF.

This clone has just a few counts. The gene calls are TRBV27 and TRBJ2-7, with 8 bases matching TRBD1. The germline gives CDR1 MNHEY, CDR2 SMNVEV (reference sequence). V gave up 5 bases and J gave up 6 bases; unmatched junction bases: 9. CDR3 length equals 14 residues. The CDR3 here is CASSKPGQVPEQYF. The CDR3 DNA sequence: TGTGCCAGCAGTAAACCGGGACAGGTCCCCGAGCAGTACTTC.

The chain recombines TRBV10-3 with TRBJ1-4, with a weak D call TRBD1 (5 bases). From germline, CDR1 is ENHRY and CDR2 SYGVKD. The CDR3 runs 14 residues. Trimming stripped 3 bases from V and 8 bases from J, with 13 bases between. In nucleotides, the CDR3 is TGTGCCATCAGTGATGTTGGGGCTCGGGAAAAACTGTTTTTT. This encodes CAISDVGAREKLFF.